This record concerns one T cell receptor beta chain sequence. The sample is drawn from a study of blood T cell repertoires in COVID-19. For the study at large: The United States, Italy and Spain were the sources of the acute and convalescent COVID-19 samples. In each case, the material was cDNA or gDNA derived from T cells, B-cell-depleted T cells, or PBMCs.

Profiled with immunoSEQ multiplex PCR; TCRdb holds only in-frame clones, not every one. Counted here are tens of thousands of clones, around three quarters occurring once; the ten biggest clones make up 15% to 20%. CDR1 MGHDK and CDR2 SYGVNS come from the germline V gene. J was trimmed by 4 bases and V by 6 bases; bases with no gene match: 2. This CDR3 is 12 amino acids long. The sample taken for sequencing was peripheral blood. V and J are TRBV25-1 and TRBJ1-2; TRBD1 agrees at 7 bases. The source of this sequence is a man aged 55 to 70 with acute or convalescent COVID-19. The CDR3 coding sequence is TGTGCCAGCAGAAGGGACAGCTATGGCTACACCTTC. Its protein is CASRRDSYGYTF.